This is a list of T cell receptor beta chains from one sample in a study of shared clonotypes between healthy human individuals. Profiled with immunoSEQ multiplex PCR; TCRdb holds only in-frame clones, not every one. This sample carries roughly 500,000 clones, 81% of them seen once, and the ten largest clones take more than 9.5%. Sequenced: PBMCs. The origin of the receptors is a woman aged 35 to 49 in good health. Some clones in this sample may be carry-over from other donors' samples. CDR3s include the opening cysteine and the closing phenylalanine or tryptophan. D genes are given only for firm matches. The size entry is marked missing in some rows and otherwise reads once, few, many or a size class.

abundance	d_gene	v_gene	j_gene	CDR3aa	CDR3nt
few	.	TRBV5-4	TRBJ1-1	CASSLERRETEAFF	TGTGCCAGCAGCTTGGAACGCAGAGAGACAGAAGCTTTCTTT
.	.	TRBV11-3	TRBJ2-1	CASSLAGTTYNEQFF	TGTGCCAGCAGCTTAGCCGGGACCACTTACAATGAGCAGTTCTTC
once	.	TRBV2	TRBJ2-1	CASSEQGSYNEQFF	TGTGCCAGCAGTGAGCAGGGCTCCTACAATGAGCAGTTCTTC
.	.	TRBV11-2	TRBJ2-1	CASSLIAVSYNEQFF	TGTGCCAGCAGCCTAATAGCGGTCTCCTACAATGAGCAGTTCTTC
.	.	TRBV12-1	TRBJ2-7	CASSFEGQSSTYEQYF	TGTGCCAGCAGCTTTGAGGGACAGAGTTCAACCTACGAGCAGTACTTC
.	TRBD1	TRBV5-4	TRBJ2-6	CASSSGTASGANVLTF	TGTGCCAGCAGCTCCGGGACAGCCTCTGGGGCCAACGTCCTGACTTTC
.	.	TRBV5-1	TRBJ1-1	CASSLKGGQMNTEAFF	TGCGCCAGCAGCTTAAAAGGGGGACAAATGAACACTGAAGCTTTCTTT
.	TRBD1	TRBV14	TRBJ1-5	CASSLQTGGAEGNQPQHF	TGTGCCAGCAGCTTACAGACAGGGGGCGCCGAAGGGAATCAGCCCCAGCATTTT
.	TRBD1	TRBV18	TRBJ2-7	CASSLGQGGEQYF	TGTGCCAGCTCACTCGGACAGGGGGGCGAGCAGTACTTC
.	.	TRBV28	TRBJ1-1	CATLLRGEAFF	TGTGCCACCCTCTTACGAGGGGAAGCTTTCTTT
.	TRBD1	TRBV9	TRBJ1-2	CASSVGDSTAYGYTF	TGTGCCAGCAGCGTAGGGGACAGTACTGCCTATGGCTACACCTTC
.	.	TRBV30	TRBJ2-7	CAWTPTTFHEQYF	TGTGCCTGGACACCCACCACATTCCACGAGCAGTACTTC
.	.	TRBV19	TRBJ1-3	CASSLSDLSGNTIYF	TGTGCCAGTAGTCTGAGTGATCTCTCTGGAAACACCATATATTTT
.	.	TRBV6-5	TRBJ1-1	CASRNREGSTEAFF	TGTGCCAGCAGGAACAGGGAGGGAAGCACTGAAGCTTTCTTT
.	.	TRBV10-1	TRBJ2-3	CASSEEAKSRGLPFTDTQYF	TGCGCCAGCAGTGAGGAGGCGAAGTCTCGTGGCCTACCTTTCACAGATACGCAGTATTTT
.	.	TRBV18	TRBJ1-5	CASSPTRLNQPQHF	TGTGCCAGCTCACCAACAAGACTAAATCAGCCCCAGCATTTT
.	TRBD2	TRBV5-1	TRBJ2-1	CASSLLLAGENEQFF	TGCGCCAGCAGCTTGTTACTAGCGGGAGAAAATGAGCAGTTCTTC
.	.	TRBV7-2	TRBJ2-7	CASSLRGHSYEQYF	TGTGCCAGCAGCTTAAGGGGCCACTCCTACGAGCAGTACTTC
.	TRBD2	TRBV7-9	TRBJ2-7	CASSLPGLAGDEQYF	TGTGCCAGCAGCTTACCGGGACTAGCGGGAGACGAGCAGTACTTC
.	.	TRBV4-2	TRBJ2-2	CASSQRGDNTGELFF	TGTGCCAGCAGCCAACGGGGAGATAACACCGGGGAGCTGTTTTTT
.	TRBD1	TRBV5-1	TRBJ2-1	CASSERTGGGDEQFF	TGCGCCAGCAGCGAACGGACAGGGGGCGGCGATGAGCAGTTCTTC
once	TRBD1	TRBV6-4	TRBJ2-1	CASSDSGTAGNEQFF	TGTGCCAGCAGTGACTCGGGGACAGCTGGGAATGAGCAGTTCTTC
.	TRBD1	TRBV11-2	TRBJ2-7	CASSKIGGQGGEQYF	TGTGCCAGCAGCAAAATTGGGGGACAGGGAGGAGAGCAGTACTTC
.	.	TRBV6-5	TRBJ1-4	CASRPPGSIYEKLFF	TGTGCCAGCAGACCCCCGGGGTCGATTTATGAAAAACTGTTTTTT
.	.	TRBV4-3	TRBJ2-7	CASSQYRGLEQYF	TGCGCCAGCAGCCAGTACCGGGGTCTCGAGCAGTACTTC
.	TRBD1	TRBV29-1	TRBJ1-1	CSVDNRQGGTEAFF	TGCAGCGTTGACAACCGACAGGGAGGCACTGAAGCTTTCTTT
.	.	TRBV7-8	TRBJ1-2	CASSPRQSRYGYTF	TGTGCCAGCAGCCCCCGACAGTCTCGGTATGGCTACACCTTC
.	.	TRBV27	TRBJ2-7	CASALGYEQYF	TGTGCCAGCGCCCTCGGATACGAGCAGTACTTC
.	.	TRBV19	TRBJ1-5	CASSITFDQPQHF	TGTGCCAGTAGTATAACCTTCGATCAGCCCCAGCATTTT
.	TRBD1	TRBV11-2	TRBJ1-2	CASSSTGVLGYTF	TGTGCCAGCAGCTCGACAGGGGTTTTAGGCTACACCTTC
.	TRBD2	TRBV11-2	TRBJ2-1	CASSSLAGVAYNEQFF	TGTGCCAGCAGCTCGTTAGCGGGAGTGGCCTACAATGAGCAGTTCTTC
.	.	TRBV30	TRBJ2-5	CAWRGALETQYF	TGTGCCTGGAGAGGGGCCCTGGAGACCCAGTACTTC
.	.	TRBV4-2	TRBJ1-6	CASSQGEQGGVSPLHF	TGTGCCAGCAGCCAAGGAGAACAGGGAGGAGTTTCACCCCTCCACTTT
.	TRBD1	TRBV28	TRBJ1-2	CASRLQGAEYGYTF	TGTGCCAGCAGACTACAGGGGGCAGAGTATGGCTACACCTTC
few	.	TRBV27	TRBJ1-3	CASWGGRGGGNTIYF	TGTGCCAGTTGGGGGGGGAGGGGAGGTGGAAACACCATATATTTT
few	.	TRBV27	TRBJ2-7	CASSLSTGVTDEQYF	TGTGCCAGCAGTTTATCGACCGGGGTTACTGACGAGCAGTACTTC
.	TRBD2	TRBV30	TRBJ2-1	CAWADLAGGPTNEQFF	TGTGCCTGGGCTGATTTAGCGGGAGGTCCTACCAATGAGCAGTTCTTC
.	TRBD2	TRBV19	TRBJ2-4	CASSTTWGGAKNIQYF	TGTGCCAGTAGTACGACCTGGGGGGGAGCCAAAAACATTCAGTACTTC